A selection of T cell receptor beta chains follows, all from one sample in a study of cytomegalovirus exposure and HLA in healthy donors. Generated by immunoSEQ multiplex PCR, the TCRdb table keeps only in-frame clones and is missing some. The table records about 130,000 clones, approximately 70% of them present only once. Sequenced sample: PBMCs. These receptors came from a woman aged 55-70 years in good health and CMV-seropositive. CDR3s include the opening cysteine and the closing phenylalanine or tryptophan. A D gene is named only where the DNA matches it firmly. Size is stated for part of the rows, as once, few or many counts, or as a class when the clone is expanded.

d_gene: TRBD2
abundance: NA
j_gene: TRBJ2-1
v_gene: TRBV19
CDR3aa: CASSKGTSGSLYNEQFF
CDR3nt: TGTGCCAGTAGTAAAGGGACTAGCGGGAGTCTCTACAATGAGCAGTTCTTC

d_gene: TRBD1
abundance: NA
j_gene: TRBJ1-1
v_gene: TRBV6-5
CDR3aa: CASSFRTGAGTEAFF
CDR3nt: TGTGCCAGCAGTTTCCGGACAGGGGCGGGTACTGAAGCTTTCTTT

d_gene: NA
abundance: NA
j_gene: TRBJ2-5
v_gene: TRBV5-4
CDR3aa: CASSGGHVQETQYF
CDR3nt: TGTGCCAGCAGCGGGGGACACGTCCAAGAGACCCAGTACTTC

d_gene: NA
abundance: NA
j_gene: TRBJ2-7
v_gene: TRBV7-8
CDR3aa: CASSERERGSYEQYF
CDR3nt: TGTGCCAGCAGCGAACGCGAGAGAGGGTCCTACGAGCAGTACTTC

d_gene: NA
abundance: NA
j_gene: TRBJ1-2
v_gene: TRBV9
CDR3aa: CASSVDRNYGYTF
CDR3nt: TGTGCCAGCAGCGTGGACAGAAACTATGGCTACACCTTC

d_gene: TRBD1
abundance: once
j_gene: TRBJ2-7
v_gene: TRBV2
CDR3aa: CASSESGQYTYEQYF
CDR3nt: TGTGCCAGCAGTGAATCGGGACAGTATACCTACGAGCAGTACTTC

d_gene: TRBD2
abundance: NA
j_gene: TRBJ2-1
v_gene: TRBV28
CDR3aa: CASRAGTRDAEQFF
CDR3nt: TGTGCCAGCAGAGCCGGGACTAGGGATGCTGAGCAGTTCTTC

d_gene: NA
abundance: NA
j_gene: TRBJ1-2
v_gene: TRBV6-5
CDR3aa: CASRHTDRGYTF
CDR3nt: TGTGCCAGCAGACACACCGACAGAGGCTACACCTTC

d_gene: TRBD2
abundance: NA
j_gene: TRBJ2-6
v_gene: TRBV29-1
CDR3aa: CSVEDRGAGGPPMGANVLTF
CDR3nt: TGCAGCGTTGAAGATCGAGGAGCGGGAGGGCCTCCAATGGGGGCCAACGTCCTGACTTTC

d_gene: NA
abundance: few
j_gene: TRBJ2-7
v_gene: TRBV2
CDR3aa: CASRRGEQGTYEQYF
CDR3nt: TGTGCCAGCCGGCGTGGTGAGCAGGGCACCTACGAGCAGTACTTC

d_gene: TRBD2
abundance: NA
j_gene: TRBJ2-1
v_gene: TRBV5-1
CDR3aa: CASSPAFGTREDEQFF
CDR3nt: TGCGCCAGCAGCCCCGCCTTCGGGACGCGGGAGGATGAGCAGTTCTTC

d_gene: TRBD2
abundance: NA
j_gene: TRBJ2-7
v_gene: TRBV4-2
CDR3aa: CASSQSMGLAGAVEQYF
CDR3nt: TGTGCCAGCAGCCAGTCGATGGGGCTAGCGGGGGCCGTAGAGCAGTACTTC

d_gene: TRBD1
abundance: NA
j_gene: TRBJ1-1
v_gene: TRBV29-1
CDR3aa: CSVDSLDRGAFF
CDR3nt: TGCAGCGTTGACTCTTTGGACAGGGGAGCTTTCTTT

d_gene: NA
abundance: NA
j_gene: TRBJ1-2
v_gene: TRBV28
CDR3aa: CASSYRDNGYTF
CDR3nt: TGTGCCAGCAGTTACCGGGACAACGGCTACACCTTC

d_gene: NA
abundance: NA
j_gene: TRBJ1-2
v_gene: TRBV15
CDR3aa: CATSRDSGGYGYTF
CDR3nt: TGTGCCACCAGCAGAGATTCAGGCGGGTATGGCTACACCTTC

d_gene: TRBD2
abundance: NA
j_gene: TRBJ2-7
v_gene: TRBV10-2
CDR3aa: CASNSGRADEQYF
CDR3nt: TGCGCCAGCAATAGCGGGAGGGCCGACGAGCAGTACTTC

d_gene: NA
abundance: NA
j_gene: TRBJ1-2
v_gene: TRBV7-9
CDR3aa: CASSPDGPYGYTF
CDR3nt: TGTGCCAGCAGCCCAGATGGCCCCTATGGCTACACCTTC

d_gene: TRBD2
abundance: NA
j_gene: TRBJ2-1
v_gene: TRBV5-4
CDR3aa: CASRPGTSGTPPNEQFF
CDR3nt: TGTGCCAGCAGGCCCGGGACTAGCGGGACCCCCCCCAATGAGCAGTTCTTC

d_gene: TRBD1
abundance: NA
j_gene: TRBJ1-1
v_gene: TRBV10-1
CDR3aa: CASSPNRGLGTEAFF
CDR3nt: TGCGCCAGCAGTCCAAACAGGGGGCTGGGGACTGAAGCTTTCTTT

d_gene: TRBD2
abundance: NA
j_gene: TRBJ2-4
v_gene: TRBV2
CDR3aa: CASTTTSGRMNIQYF
CDR3nt: TGTGCCAGCACCACGACTAGCGGGAGGATGAACATTCAGTACTTC

d_gene: NA
abundance: NA
j_gene: TRBJ1-1
v_gene: TRBV6-6
CDR3aa: CASRGRAGNTEAFF
CDR3nt: TGTGCCAGCAGGGGAAGGGCGGGGAACACTGAAGCTTTCTTT

d_gene: NA
abundance: NA
j_gene: TRBJ1-3
v_gene: TRBV5-1
CDR3aa: CASSGTGSGNTIYF
CDR3nt: TGCGCCAGCAGCGGCACAGGGAGCGGAAACACCATATATTTT

d_gene: TRBD2
abundance: NA
j_gene: TRBJ2-1
v_gene: TRBV13
CDR3aa: CASSTPWTSGYNEQFF
CDR3nt: TGTGCCAGCAGCACCCCGTGGACTAGCGGCTACAATGAGCAGTTCTTC

d_gene: TRBD1
abundance: few
j_gene: TRBJ1-2
v_gene: TRBV29-1
CDR3aa: CSATDRGRGGYTF
CDR3nt: TGCAGCGCAACGGACAGGGGGAGAGGTGGCTACACCTTC

d_gene: NA
abundance: NA
j_gene: TRBJ2-1
v_gene: TRBV27
CDR3aa: CASRRASFTSYNEQFF
CDR3nt: TGTGCCAGCAGGAGGGCTAGCTTCACCTCCTACAATGAGCAGTTCTTC

d_gene: NA
abundance: NA
j_gene: TRBJ1-4
v_gene: TRBV28
CDR3aa: CASSLLAGADEKLFF
CDR3nt: TGTGCCAGCAGTTTATTGGCAGGAGCGGATGAAAAACTGTTTTTT

d_gene: TRBD1
abundance: few
j_gene: TRBJ2-7
v_gene: TRBV28
CDR3aa: CASSRSGTAYEQYF
CDR3nt: TGTGCCAGCAGCCGATCCGGGACAGCCTACGAGCAGTACTTC

d_gene: NA
abundance: NA
j_gene: TRBJ1-2
v_gene: TRBV5-6
CDR3aa: CASSHRDGYTF
CDR3nt: TGTGCCAGCAGCCACAGGGACGGCTACACCTTC

d_gene: NA
abundance: few
j_gene: TRBJ1-1
v_gene: TRBV18
CDR3aa: CASSPWAGGNTEAFF
CDR3nt: TGTGCCAGCTCACCATGGGCGGGCGGAAACACTGAAGCTTTCTTT